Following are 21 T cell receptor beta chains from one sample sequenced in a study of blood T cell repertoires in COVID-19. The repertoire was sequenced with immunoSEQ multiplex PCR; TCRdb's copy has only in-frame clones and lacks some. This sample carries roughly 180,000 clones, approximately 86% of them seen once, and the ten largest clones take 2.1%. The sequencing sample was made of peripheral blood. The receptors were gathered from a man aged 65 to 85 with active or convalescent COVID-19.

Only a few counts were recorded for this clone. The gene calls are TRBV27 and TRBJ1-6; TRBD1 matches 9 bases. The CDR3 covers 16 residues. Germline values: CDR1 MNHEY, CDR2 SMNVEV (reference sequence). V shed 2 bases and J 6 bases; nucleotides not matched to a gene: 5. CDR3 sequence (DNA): TGTGCCAGCAGTTTACGATGGACAGGGGCTAATTCACCCCTCCACTTT. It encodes CASSLRWTGANSPLHF.

In DNA, the CDR3 is TGTGCCAGCAGCTTGGCCGGGACTAGCGGGAGCTACGAGCAGTACTTC. Encoded protein: CASSLAGTSGSYEQYF. The chain combines TRBV5-4 with TRBJ2-7; 14 bases are shared with TRBD2. The trim removed 0 bases at V and 3 bases at J, leaving 2 bases unmatched. In germline, CDR1 is SGHNT, CDR2 YYREEE (reference sequence). The CDR3 extends over 16 amino acids.

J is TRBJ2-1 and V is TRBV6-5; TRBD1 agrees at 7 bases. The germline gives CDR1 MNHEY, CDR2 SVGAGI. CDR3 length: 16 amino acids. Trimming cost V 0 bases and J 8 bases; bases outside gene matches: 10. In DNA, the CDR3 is TGTGCCAGCAGTTACTCGACAGGGCAGGGGAGATATGAGCAGTTCTTC. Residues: CASSYSTGQGRYEQFF.

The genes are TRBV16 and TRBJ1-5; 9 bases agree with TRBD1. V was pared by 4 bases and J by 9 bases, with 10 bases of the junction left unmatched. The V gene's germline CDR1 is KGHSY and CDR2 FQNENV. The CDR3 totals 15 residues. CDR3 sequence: CASSLLGQGSGPQHF. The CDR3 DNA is TGTGCCAGCAGCCTTTTGGGACAGGGCTCGGGGCCCCAGCATTTT.

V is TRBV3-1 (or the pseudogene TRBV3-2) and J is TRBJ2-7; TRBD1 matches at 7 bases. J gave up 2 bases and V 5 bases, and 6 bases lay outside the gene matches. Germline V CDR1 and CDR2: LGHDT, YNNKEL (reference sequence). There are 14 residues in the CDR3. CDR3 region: CASSSTTGTYEQYF. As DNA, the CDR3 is TGTGCCAGCAGCTCAACGACAGGGACCTACGAGCAGTACTTC.

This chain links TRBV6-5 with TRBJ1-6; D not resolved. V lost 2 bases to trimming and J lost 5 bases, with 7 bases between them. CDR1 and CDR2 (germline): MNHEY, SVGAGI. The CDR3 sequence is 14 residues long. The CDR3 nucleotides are TGTGCCAGCAGTTACATGGCAGATAATTCACCCCTCCACTTT. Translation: CASSYMADNSPLHF.

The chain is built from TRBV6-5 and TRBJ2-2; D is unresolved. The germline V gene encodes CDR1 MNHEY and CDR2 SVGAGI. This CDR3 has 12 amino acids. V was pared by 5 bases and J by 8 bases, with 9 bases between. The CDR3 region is CASSPGVGELFF. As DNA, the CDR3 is TGTGCCAGCAGTCCGGGTGTTGGGGAGCTGTTTTTT.

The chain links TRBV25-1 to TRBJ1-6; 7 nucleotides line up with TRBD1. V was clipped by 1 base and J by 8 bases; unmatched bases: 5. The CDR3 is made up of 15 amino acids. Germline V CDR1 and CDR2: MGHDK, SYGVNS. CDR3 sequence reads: CASSESGRGDSPLHF. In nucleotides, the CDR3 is TGTGCCAGCAGTGAATCGGGCAGGGGGGATTCACCCCTCCACTTT. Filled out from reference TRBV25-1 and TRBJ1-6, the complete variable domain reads EADIYQTPRYLVIGTGKKITLECSQTMGHDKMYWYQQDPGMELHLIHYSYGVNSTEKGDLSSESTVSRIRTEHFPLTLESARPSHTSQYLCASSESGRGDSPLHFGNGTRLTVT.

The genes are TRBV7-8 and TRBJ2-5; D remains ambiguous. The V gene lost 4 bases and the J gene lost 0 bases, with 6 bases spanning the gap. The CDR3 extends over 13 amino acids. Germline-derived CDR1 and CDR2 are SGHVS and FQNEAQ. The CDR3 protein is CASSSVHQETQYF. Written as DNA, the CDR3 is TGTGCCAGCAGCTCGGTTCACCAAGAGACCCAGTACTTC.

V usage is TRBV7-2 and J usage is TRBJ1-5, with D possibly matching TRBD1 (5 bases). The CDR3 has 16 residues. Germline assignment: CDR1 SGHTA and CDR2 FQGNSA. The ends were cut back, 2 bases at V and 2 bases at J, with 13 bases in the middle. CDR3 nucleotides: TGTGCCAGCAGCTTATTTGGGGGGGACGGCAATCAGCCCCAGCATTTT. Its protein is CASSLFGGDGNQPQHF.

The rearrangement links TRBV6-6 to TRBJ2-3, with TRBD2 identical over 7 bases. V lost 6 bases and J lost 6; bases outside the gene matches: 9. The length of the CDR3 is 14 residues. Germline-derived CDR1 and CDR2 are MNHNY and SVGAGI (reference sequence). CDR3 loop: CASSPGTIIDTQYF. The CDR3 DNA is TGTGCCAGCAGCCCCGGGACTATTATTGATACGCAGTATTTT.

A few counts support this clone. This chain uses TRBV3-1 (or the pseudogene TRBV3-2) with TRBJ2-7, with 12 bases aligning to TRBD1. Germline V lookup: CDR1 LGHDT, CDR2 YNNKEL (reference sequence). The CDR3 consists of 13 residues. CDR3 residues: CAVSRDRGLEQYF. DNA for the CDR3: TGTGCTGTAAGCCGGGACAGGGGGCTCGAGCAGTACTTC.

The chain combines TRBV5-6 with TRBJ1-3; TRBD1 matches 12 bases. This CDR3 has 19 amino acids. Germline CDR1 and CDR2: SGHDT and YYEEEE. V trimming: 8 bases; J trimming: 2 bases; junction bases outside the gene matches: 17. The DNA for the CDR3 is TGTGCCAGATACCCCTTAGGGACAGGGGGCTTTCAGGCTGGAAACACCATATATTTT. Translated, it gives CARYPLGTGGFQAGNTIYF.

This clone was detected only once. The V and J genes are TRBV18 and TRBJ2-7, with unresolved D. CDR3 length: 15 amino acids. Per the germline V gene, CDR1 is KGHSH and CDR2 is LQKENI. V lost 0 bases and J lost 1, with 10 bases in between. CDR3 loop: CASSPPYSGSYEQYF. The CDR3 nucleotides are TGTGCCAGCTCACCACCGTACTCGGGTTCCTACGAGCAGTACTTC.

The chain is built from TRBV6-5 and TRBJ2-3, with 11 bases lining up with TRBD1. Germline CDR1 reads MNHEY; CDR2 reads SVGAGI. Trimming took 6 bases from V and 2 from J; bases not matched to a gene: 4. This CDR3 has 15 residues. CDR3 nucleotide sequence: TGTGCCAGCAGGGCGGACAGGGGGCACACAGATACGCAGTATTTT. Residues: CASRADRGHTDTQYF.

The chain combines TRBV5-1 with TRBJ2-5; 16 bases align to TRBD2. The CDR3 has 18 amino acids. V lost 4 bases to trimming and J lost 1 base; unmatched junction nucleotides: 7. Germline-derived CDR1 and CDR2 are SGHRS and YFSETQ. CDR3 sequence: CASSPGGTSGRAQETQYF. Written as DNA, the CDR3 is TGCGCCAGCAGCCCCGGGGGGACTAGCGGGAGGGCCCAAGAGACCCAGTACTTC.

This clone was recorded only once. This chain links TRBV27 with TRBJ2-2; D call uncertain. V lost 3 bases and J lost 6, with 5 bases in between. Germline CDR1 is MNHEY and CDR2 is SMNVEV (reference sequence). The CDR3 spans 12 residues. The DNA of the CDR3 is TGTGCCAGCAGTTTTATAGCCGGGGAGCTGTTTTTT. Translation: CASSFIAGELFF.

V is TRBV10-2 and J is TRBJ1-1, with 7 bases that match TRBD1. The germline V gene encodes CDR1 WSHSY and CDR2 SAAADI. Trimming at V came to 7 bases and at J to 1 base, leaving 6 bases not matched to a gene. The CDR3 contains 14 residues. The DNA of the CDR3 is TGCGCCAGCAACCCGACAGGGACGAACACTGAAGCTTTCTTT. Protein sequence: CASNPTGTNTEAFF.

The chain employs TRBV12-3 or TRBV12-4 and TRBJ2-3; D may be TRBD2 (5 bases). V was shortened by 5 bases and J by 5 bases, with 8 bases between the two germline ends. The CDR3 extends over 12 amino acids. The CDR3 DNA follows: TGTGCCAGCAGTCCCGGAGGAGATACGCAGTATTTT. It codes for CASSPGGDTQYF.

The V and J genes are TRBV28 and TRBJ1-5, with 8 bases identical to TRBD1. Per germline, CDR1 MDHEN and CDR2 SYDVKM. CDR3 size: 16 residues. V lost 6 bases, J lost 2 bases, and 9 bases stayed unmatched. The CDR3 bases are TGTGCCAGCAGGACAGGGGTTGGGGGTGGCAATCAGCCCCAGCATTTT. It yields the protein CASRTGVGGGNQPQHF. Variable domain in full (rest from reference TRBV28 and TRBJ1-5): DVKVTQSSRYLVKRTGEKVFLECVQDMDHENMFWYRQDPGLGLRLIYFSYDVKMKEKGDIPEGYSVSREKKERFSLILESASTNQTSMYLCASRTGVGGGNQPQHFGDGTRLSIL.

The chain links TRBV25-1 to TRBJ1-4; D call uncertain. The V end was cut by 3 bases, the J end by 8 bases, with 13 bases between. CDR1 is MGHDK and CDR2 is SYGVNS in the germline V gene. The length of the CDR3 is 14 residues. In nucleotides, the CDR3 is TGTGCCAGCAGTGACTCGGGGAGGCCCGAAAAACTGTTTTTT. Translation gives CASSDSGRPEKLFF.